This T cell receptor beta chain is from a study of cytomegalovirus exposure and HLA in healthy donors (TCRdb year 2017). For context, the study as a whole: According to an earlier analysis of a few hundred of the donors, some 180 million T cells yielded some 120 million unique TCR beta sequences and around 300 Gb of sequence data. About 300 gigabases of sequencing data and 78 million or so unique TCR sequences were included in an early release covering about 600 HLA-typed donors. The genetic ancestry cluster associated with self-reported Caucasian donors included 70% to 85% of the roughly 410 genotyped donors. The study was designed to test whether signatures of past pathogen exposure could be identified by cataloging public T cell receptors. The study profiled the T cell repertoires of some 610 subjects by immunosequencing and related them to cytomegalovirus serostatus. In addition to the first cohort of 650 to 750 subjects, a separate validation cohort of approximately 110 different subjects was used. The study combined high-throughput TCR immunosequencing, statistical association of individual TCRs with disease status, and machine learning to predict cytomegalovirus infection status. To study patterns of TCR occurrence, a later analysis re-analyzed previously published TCR beta repertoires from 600 to 750 donors and added high-resolution HLA genotyping. In the later analysis, no new phenotypic data were used to find candidate immune exposures; instead, reliance was placed on TCR beta sequences and their occurrence across donors. To decide whether each TCR beta V gene segment behaved as functional or pseudogenic, an earlier analysis of 587 of the donors relied on high-throughput TCR beta sequencing. Donor age, sex, ethnicity and CMV serostatus were compiled together with the repertoire data. A later genetic analysis used genome-wide SNP genotypes for about three fifths of the 666 donors, treating that subset as a discovery cohort. All discovery cohort repertoires had been generated on a single sequencing platform. Class I and class II HLA loci were covered by the typing at four-digit resolution. Typing coverage varied by locus: about 629-640 donors for A, B, C, DRB1 and DQB1; approximately 500 for DQA1; around 610 for DPA1; approximately 470 for DPB1. Because of strong linkage in the cohort, 5 or 6 DR-DQ haplotypes were treated as single units for association and clustering. Among about 400 genotyped donors of the cohort, an average of about 240,000 unique TCR beta nucleotide sequences was sequenced per donor, of which 15% to 20% were non-productive. Results the study describes overall, beyond this receptor: Three of the identified cytomegalovirus-associated TCR beta chains were confirmed in vitro to be specific for cytomegalovirus antigens. A total of 150 to 200 TCR beta chains were listed by the study as associated with cytomegalovirus. The authors suggested that the approach could potentially be generalized to other disease states and immunological phenotypes. In an earlier analysis of 587 of the donors, most TCR beta V segments appeared in productive rearrangements about 87% or about 30% of the time, broadly matching IMGT annotations. Only TCR beta chains were sequenced in this cohort, and the absence of alpha or paired-chain data limited detectable features. Most TCR sequences were seen in very few donors, while some public TCRs were found in many individuals. Several of the top co-occurrence clusters appeared to be linked to parvovirus B19, influenza, CMV and Epstein-Barr virus, according to a later analysis. V-gene and J-gene trimming of TCR beta chains was associated with a missense DCLRE1C variant in a later genetic analysis, and the association was replicated in an independent cohort. In a later analysis, HLA-associated TCR beta chains were found to be more clonally expanded and to have lower generation probabilities than equally common non-associated chains. In a later analysis, most CMV-associated TCR beta chains were found to appear HLA-restricted, with HLA associations seemingly driven largely by CMV exposure. Because counts were too low, seventeen rarely observed V segments, including chromosome 9 orphons, were left out of the earlier analysis of 500 to 750 of the donors. For the cohort, immune exposure information was limited to CMV serostatus. Presence/absence analyses assumed roughly uniform sequencing depth across donors, an assumption that may not hold. In a later genetic analysis, fewer N-insertions in productive TCRs were reported among donors in an Asian-associated ancestry cluster than the roughly 710-donor mean. A cluster of highly shared sequence variants was judged likely to represent a technical artifact of the sequencing pipeline. In a later analysis, the rate of TCR association differed among HLA loci, with DRB1 alleles having the most associated TCRs and HLA-C alleles having the fewest. Some IMGT-functional V segments, including TRBV6-2 and TRBV6-3, could not be distinguished by the 87-base-pair reads and were therefore excluded. A later analysis associated approximately 17,000 TCR beta sequences with specific HLA alleles at a false discovery rate of 0.05. Correlated functional status among segregating V segments might be attributable to linkage disequilibrium, but an unknown experimental factor could not be ruled out. A further reported finding was that TCR beta sequences accurately predicted the HLA-A and HLA-B alleles for most subjects in the first cohort. In both the original and validation cohorts, the classifier was reported to diagnose cytomegalovirus status with high specificity and sensitivity. When HLA alleles, especially DR and DQ, strongly co-occurred, attributing TCR associations to individual alleles was difficult. Because some donors lacked HLA typing at each locus, the association tests relied only on the typed subset.

Libraries were constructed by the immunoSEQ multiplex PCR assay. For the multiplex PCR, a mixture combining 60 forward primers for TCR Vbeta segments and 13 reverse primers for TCR Jbeta segments was used. The CDR3 region of rearranged TCR beta genes was amplified from genomic DNA with a multiplex PCR assay. Amplified TCR beta libraries were sequenced as 87-base-pair reads on the Illumina HiSeq System. The study's processing was this. Across the 640 or so repertoires, a later analysis counted 78 million or so unique TCR beta chains, some 11 million of which were shared by at least two donors. To remove PCR and sequencing errors, raw reads were error-corrected and collapsed into unique sequences using a nearest-neighbor algorithm that merged closely related sequences. V, D and J gene segments were assigned by aligning CDR3 sequences to IMGT reference sequences. For a sequence to be retained, a match of at least six nucleotides was required to both a V gene segment and a J gene segment. Rearrangements were classified as productive when the CDR3 lacked stop codons and remained in frame with V and J, and all other rearrangements were classified as non-productive. Following IMGT convention, CDR3 was defined as the stretch from the second conserved V-encoded cysteine up to the conserved J-encoded phenylalanine. The earlier analysis of about 640 of the donors excluded any sequence lacking an unambiguous match to a single V gene segment. An earlier analysis of almost 600 of the donors classified V segments as functional when productive rearrangements were above 56.7% and as segregating when the standard deviation between donors was above 5%. To diagnose cytomegalovirus status from the catalog of TCR beta chain sequences, a statistical classification framework was built. A later analysis assigned V and J genes by comparing TCR nucleotide sequences with IMGT/GENE-DB human TR gene sequences. The TCRdist pipeline was used in a later analysis to assign CDR3 sequences and most-parsimonious VDJ recombination scenarios. In a later analysis, each TCR beta chain was defined by its CDR3 amino acid sequence together with its V-gene family, and reads without a unique V-gene family were excluded. As a way to deal with suspected cross-contamination and a sequencing artifact, a later analysis dropped hundreds of nucleotide sequences that were highly shared and had low generation probability. In a later analysis, a clonal expansion index was calculated for each public chain from normalized within-repertoire ranks of inferred template counts. Generation probabilities in a later analysis came from a VDJ recombination model fitted to out-of-frame rearrangements, and those results were checked against IGoR. In a later analysis, hypergeometric tests were used to score TCR-TCR, TCR-HLA and TCR-CMV co-occurrence, with a repertoire-size bias correction applied to TCR pairs. To estimate false discovery rates, a later analysis permuted the HLA or CMV assignments 20 times. In a later analysis, co-occurring TCRs were grouped with DBSCAN, and TCRdist sequence similarity was added when clustering was performed within HLA-allele-positive subsets. Repertoires with fewer than 30,000 or more than 120,000 public chains, plus five repertoires with anomalous nucleotide sharing, were excluded from co-occurrence clustering. The source is immuneACCESS, and TCRdb retained only in-frame sequences with V and J called. Part of the clones is not carried over; for the studies checked, unresolved V genes explain less than half of this, and the remainder is unexplained. V, J and clone size derive from that table, while D and trimming were established from the DNA sequence. The sample data list 130,000 to 150,000 clones, and approximately 81% of these were observed just once. The leading ten clones occupy 3.5% to 4.5% of the sample.

Inclusive of the bounding cysteine and phenylalanine, the CDR3 is 14 residues long. Only the CDR3 region is kept as DNA, spanning 42 bases read in frame from base 1. Sequences MNHNY (CDR1) and SVGAGI (CDR2) are obtained from the germline V gene (reference sequence). The trim is 7 bases for V and 4 bases for J, with a gap of 14 bases between the germline ends. The cohort consisted of some 670 healthy bone marrow donors. At the time of sampling, all cohort members were nominally healthy, though unrecorded immune exposures were likely present. The donor was CMV seropositive and belonged to the group of around 300 seropositive cohort members. Each donor provided a peripheral blood sample, and peripheral blood mononuclear cells were used for TCR beta sequencing. The Qiagen DNeasy Blood Extraction Kit was used to extract genomic DNA from the blood cell samples. To note about this clone: No antigen is known for it. No qualities accompany the bases; no much larger clone lies one base away.

Sequencing was performed on PBMCs. This receptor was identified in a woman between 40 and 55 years old in good health and CMV-seropositive. The chain is assembled from TRBV6-6 and TRBJ1-3; the D gene identity is not certain. The CDR3 protein is CASIPRRGGNTIYF. The sequence in DNA is TGTGCCAGCATACCTCGAAGAGGGGGAAACACCATATATTTT.